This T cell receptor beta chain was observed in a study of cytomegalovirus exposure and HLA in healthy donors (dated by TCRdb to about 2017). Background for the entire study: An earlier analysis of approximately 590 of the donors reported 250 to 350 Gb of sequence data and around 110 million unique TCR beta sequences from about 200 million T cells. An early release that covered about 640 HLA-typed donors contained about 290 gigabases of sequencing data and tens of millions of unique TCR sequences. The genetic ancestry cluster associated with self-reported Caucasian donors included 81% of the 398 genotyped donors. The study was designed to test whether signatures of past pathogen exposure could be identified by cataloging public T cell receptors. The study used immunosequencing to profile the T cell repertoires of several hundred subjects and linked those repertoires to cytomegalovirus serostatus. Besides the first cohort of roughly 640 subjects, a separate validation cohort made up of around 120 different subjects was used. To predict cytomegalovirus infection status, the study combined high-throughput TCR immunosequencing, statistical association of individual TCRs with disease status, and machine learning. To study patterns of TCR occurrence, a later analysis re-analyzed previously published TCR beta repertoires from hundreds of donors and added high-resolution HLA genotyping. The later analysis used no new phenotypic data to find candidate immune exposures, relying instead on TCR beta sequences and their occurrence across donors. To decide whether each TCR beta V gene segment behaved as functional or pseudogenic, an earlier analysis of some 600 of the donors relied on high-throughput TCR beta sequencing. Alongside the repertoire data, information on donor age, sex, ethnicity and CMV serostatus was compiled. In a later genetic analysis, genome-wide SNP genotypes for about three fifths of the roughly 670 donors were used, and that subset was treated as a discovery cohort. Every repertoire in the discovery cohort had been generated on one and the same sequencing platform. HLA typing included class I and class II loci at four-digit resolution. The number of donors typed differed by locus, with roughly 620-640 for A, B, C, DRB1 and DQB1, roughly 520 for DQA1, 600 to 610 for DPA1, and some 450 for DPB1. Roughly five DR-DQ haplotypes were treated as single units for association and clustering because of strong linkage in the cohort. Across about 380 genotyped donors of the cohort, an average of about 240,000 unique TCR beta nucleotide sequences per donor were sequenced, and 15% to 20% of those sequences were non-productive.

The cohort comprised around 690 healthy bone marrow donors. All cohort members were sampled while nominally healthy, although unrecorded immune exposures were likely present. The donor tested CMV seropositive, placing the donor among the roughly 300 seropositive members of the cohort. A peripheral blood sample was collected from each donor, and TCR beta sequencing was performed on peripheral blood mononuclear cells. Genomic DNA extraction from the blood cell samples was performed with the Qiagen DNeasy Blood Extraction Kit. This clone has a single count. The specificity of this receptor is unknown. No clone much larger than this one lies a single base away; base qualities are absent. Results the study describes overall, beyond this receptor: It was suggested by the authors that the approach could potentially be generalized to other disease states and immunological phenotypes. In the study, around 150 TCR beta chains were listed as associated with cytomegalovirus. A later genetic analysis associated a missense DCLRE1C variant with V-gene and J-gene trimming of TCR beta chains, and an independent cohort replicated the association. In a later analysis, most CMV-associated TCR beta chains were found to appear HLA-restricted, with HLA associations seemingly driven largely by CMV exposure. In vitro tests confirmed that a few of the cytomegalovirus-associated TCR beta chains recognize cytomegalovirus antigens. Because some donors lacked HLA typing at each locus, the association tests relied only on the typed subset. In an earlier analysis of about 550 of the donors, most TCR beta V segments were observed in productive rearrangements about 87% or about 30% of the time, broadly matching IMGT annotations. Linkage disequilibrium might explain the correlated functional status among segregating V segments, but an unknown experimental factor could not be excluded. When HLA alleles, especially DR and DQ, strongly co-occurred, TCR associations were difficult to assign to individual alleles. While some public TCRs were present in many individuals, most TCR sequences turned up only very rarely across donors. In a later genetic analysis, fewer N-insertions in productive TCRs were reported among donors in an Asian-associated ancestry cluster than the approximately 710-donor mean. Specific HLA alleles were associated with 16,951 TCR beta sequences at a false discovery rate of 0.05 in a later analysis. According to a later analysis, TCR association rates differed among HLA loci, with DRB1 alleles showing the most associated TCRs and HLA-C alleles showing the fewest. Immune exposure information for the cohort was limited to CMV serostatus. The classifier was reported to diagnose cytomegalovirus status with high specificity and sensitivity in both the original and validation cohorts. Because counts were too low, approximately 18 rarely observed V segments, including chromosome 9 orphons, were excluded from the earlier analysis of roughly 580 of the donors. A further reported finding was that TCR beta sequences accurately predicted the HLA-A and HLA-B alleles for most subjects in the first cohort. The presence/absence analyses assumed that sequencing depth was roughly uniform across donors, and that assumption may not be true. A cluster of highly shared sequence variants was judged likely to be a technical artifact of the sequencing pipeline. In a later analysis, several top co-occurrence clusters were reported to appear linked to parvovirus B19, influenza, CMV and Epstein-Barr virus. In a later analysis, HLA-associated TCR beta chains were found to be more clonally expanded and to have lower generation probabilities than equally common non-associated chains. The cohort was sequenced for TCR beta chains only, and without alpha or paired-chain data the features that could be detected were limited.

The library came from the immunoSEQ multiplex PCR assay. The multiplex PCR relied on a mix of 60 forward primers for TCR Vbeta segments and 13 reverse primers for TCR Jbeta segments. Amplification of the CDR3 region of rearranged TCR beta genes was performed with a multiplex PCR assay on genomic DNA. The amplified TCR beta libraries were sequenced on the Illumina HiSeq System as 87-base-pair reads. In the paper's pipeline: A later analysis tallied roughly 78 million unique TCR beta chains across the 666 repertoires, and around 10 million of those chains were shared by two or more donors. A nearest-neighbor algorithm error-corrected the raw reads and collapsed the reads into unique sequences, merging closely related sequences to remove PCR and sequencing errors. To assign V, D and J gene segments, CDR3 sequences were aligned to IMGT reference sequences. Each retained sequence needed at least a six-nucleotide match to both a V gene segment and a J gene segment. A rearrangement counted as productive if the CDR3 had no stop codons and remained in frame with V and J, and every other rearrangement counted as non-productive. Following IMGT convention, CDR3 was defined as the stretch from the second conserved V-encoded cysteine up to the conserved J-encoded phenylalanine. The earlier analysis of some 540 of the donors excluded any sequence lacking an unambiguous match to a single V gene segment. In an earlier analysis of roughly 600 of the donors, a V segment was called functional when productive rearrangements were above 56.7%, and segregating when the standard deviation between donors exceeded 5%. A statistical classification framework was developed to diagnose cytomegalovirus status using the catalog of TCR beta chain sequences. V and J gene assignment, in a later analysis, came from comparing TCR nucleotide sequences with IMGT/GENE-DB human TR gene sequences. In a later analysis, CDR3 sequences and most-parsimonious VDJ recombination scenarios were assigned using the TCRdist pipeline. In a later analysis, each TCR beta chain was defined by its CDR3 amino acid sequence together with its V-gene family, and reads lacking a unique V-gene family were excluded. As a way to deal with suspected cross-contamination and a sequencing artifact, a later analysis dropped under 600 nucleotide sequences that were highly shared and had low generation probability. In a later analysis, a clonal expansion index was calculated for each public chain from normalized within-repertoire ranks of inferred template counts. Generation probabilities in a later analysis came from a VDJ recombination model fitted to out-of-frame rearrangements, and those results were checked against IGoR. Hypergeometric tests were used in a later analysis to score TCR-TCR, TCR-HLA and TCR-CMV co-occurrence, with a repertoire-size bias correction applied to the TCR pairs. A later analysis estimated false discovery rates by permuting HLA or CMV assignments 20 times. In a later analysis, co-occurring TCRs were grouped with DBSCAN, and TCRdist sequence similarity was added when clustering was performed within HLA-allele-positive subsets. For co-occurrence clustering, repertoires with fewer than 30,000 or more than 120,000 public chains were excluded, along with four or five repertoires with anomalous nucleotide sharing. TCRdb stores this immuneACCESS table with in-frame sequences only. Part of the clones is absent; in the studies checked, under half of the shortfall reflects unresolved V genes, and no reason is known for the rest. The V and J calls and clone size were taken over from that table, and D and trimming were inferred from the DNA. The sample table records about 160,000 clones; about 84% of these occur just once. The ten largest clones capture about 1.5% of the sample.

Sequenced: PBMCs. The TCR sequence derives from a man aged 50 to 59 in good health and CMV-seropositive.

The encoded CDR3 is CASSSRQGAWTGELFF. The bases are TGTGCCAGCAGCTCCCGACAGGGGGCATGGACCGGGGAGCTGTTTTTT. Here the chain combines TRBV11-2 and TRBJ2-2, and TRBD1 aligns with 10 junction nucleotides. Spanning cysteine to phenylalanine, the CDR3 consists of 16 amino acids. Only CDR3 DNA remains: 48 bases, in frame from the first base. CDR1 and CDR2, per the germline V gene, are SGHAT and FQNNGV. Compared with germline, V lacks 4 bases and J lacks 5 bases; bases without a gene match: 7.